The 10 T cell receptor beta chains below all came from one sample that was sequenced in a study of T cells after posttransplantation cyclophosphamide. Sequencing was performed with immunoSEQ multiplex PCR; in TCRdb, only in-frame clones are kept and a portion is missing. This sample includes around 34,000 clones with no singletons; its ten biggest clones take up approximately 6.4%. The sample comprised PBMCs. These receptors were collected from a woman aged 45-60 years in good health and a related stem cell transplant donor.

This clone has at least ten counts. The CDR3 spells CASSLGGAGYGYTF. CDR3 bases: TGTGCCAGCAGCCTAGGGGGCGCCGGCTATGGCTACACCTTC. The chain uses TRBV7-9 and TRBJ1-2; 7 bases match TRBD1. The V segment lost 5 bases and the J segment 4 bases; nucleotides outside the gene matches: 7. This CDR3 comprises 14 residues. Germline V lookup: CDR1 SEHNR, CDR2 FQNEAQ (reference sequence).

This clone was recorded many times. The chain joins TRBV18 to TRBJ1-1, with D unresolved. The CDR3 runs to 14 residues. The V gene's germline CDR1 is KGHSH and CDR2 LQKENI. The ends were cut back, 2 bases at V and 1 base at J, with 8 bases in the middle. CDR3 in DNA: TGTGCCAGCTCACCAACCCAGGCGAACACTGAAGCTTTCTTT. Protein sequence: CASSPTQANTEAFF.

This clone was found many times. The chain is built from TRBV7-8 and TRBJ2-1; 9 bases match TRBD2. The germline CDR1 and CDR2 sequences are SGHVS and FQNEAQ. After removal of 3 bases from V and 10 bases from J, the junction contained 7 bases not matched to a gene. The CDR3 runs to 14 residues. CDR3 region: CASSLAGGYGEQFF. Here the CDR3 DNA reads TGTGCCAGCAGCTTGGCGGGAGGGTACGGGGAGCAGTTCTTC.

This clone was recorded at least ten times. V usage is TRBV19 and J usage is TRBJ1-5; 7 nucleotides agree with TRBD1. This CDR3 comprises 15 residues. CDR1 LNHDA and CDR2 SQIVND come from the germline V gene (reference sequence). After removal of 7 bases from V and 0 bases from J, the junction contained 6 bases not matched to a gene. CDR3 region: CASNRDSYSNQPQHF. CDR3 in DNA: TGTGCCAGTAATCGGGACAGCTATAGCAATCAGCCCCAGCATTTT. Full variable domain (rest looked up from reference TRBV19 and TRBJ1-5): DGGITQSPKYLFRKEGQNVTLSCEQNLNHDAMYWYRQDPGQGLRLIYYSQIVNDFQKGDIAEGYSVSREKKESFPLTVTSAQKNPTAFYLCASNRDSYSNQPQHFGDGTRLSIL.

There are many counts of this clone. The V gene is TRBV27, the J gene TRBJ1-2, with D maybe TRBD1 (5 bases). Trimming took 0 bases from V and 4 from J, leaving 12 bases between them. CDR1 and CDR2 from the germline V gene are MNHEY and SMNVEV (reference sequence). This CDR3 spans 15 amino acids. The CDR3 nucleotides read TGTGCCAGCAGTTTATCGACCGCAGGGATCTATGGCTACACCTTC. It specifies CASSLSTAGIYGYTF.

This clone was seen only a few times. As DNA, the CDR3 is TGTGCCAGCAGTGAAAGAGGGATGGGGCCACGCACGTACAATGAGCAGTTCTTC. Translated: CASSERGMGPRTYNEQFF. The genes are TRBV6-1 and TRBJ2-1; possibly TRBD1 or TRBD2 for D (5 bases each). V lost 2 bases and J 4 bases, leaving 21 bases between the germline ends. This CDR3 comprises 18 residues. Germline V lookup: CDR1 MNHNS, CDR2 SASEGT.

This clone was detected many times. The chain joins TRBV13 to TRBJ2-1; TRBD2 matches 10 bases. This CDR3 has 18 residues. V shed 5 bases and J 11 bases; nucleotides not matched to a gene: 21. Germline CDR1 is PRHDT and CDR2 is FYEKMQ (reference sequence). The CDR3 DNA reads as TGTGCCAGCAGCGCAGACAGCGGCAAGCGGGAGGGCCCCTACAAGCAGTTCTTC. Protein sequence: CASSADSGKREGPYKQFF.

This clone was counted between two and nine times. The rearrangement links TRBV29-1 to TRBJ1-1; a possible D gene is TRBD1 (6 bases). The CDR3 is 12 residues long. V gave up 7 bases and J gave up 6 bases, with 15 bases separating them. Germline CDR1 reads SQVTM; CDR2 reads ANQGSEA. CDR3 region: CSAQQGGAEAFF. As DNA, the CDR3 is TGCAGCGCTCAACAGGGAGGCGCTGAAGCTTTCTTT.

The table lists this clone with many counts. V is TRBV6-4 and J is TRBJ2-5, with 7 bases lining up with TRBD1. Germline V gene lookup returns CDR1 MRHNA and CDR2 SNTAGT. This CDR3 is built from 13 residues. After removal of 4 bases from V and 4 bases from J, the junction contained 3 bases not matched to a gene. In DNA form, the CDR3 reads TGTGCCAGCAGTGCCAACAGGGGAGAGACCCAGTACTTC. It encodes CASSANRGETQYF.

In its sample, this clone was seen many times. The CDR3 is CASSLTLDRRMISEYF. CDR3 DNA: TGTGCCAGCAGCCTTACCTTGGACAGGCGGATGATCTCCGAGTACTTC. The V call is TRBV5-4, the J call TRBJ2-7; 7 positions match TRBD1. The V and J ends lost 4 bases and 11 bases, in that order; junction bases with no gene match: 21. Looked up from germline, CDR1 is SGHNT and CDR2 is YYREEE (reference sequence). The CDR3 is made up of 16 amino acids.